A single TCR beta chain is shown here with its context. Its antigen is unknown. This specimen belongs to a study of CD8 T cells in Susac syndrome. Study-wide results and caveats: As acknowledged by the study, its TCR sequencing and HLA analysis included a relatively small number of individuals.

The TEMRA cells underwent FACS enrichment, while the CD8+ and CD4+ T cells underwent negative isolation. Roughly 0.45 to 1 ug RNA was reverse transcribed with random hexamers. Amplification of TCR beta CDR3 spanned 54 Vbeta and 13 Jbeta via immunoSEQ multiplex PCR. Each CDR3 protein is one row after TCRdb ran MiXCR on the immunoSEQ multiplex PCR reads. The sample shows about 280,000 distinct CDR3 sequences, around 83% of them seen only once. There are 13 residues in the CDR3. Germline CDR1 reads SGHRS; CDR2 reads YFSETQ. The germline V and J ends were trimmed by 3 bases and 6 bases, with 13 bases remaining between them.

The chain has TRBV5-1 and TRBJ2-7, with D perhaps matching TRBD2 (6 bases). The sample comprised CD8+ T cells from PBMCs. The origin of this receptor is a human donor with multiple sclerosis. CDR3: CASSWDLGAEQYF. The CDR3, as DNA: TGCGCCAGCAGCTGGGACTTGGGAGCCGAGCAGTACTTC.